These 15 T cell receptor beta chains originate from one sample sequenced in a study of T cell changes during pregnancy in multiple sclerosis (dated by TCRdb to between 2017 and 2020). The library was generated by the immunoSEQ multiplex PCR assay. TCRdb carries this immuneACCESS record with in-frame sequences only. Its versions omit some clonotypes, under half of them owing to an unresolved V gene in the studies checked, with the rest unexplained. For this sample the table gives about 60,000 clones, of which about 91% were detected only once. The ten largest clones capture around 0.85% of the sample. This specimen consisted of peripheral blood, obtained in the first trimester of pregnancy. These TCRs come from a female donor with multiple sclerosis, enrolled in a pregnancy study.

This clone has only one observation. Written as DNA, the CDR3 is TGTGCCAGCAGCTTTTACGGGGGGGCCGGAACCGGGGAGCTGTTTTTT. Protein sequence: CASSFYGGAGTGELFF. The chain links TRBV7-3 to TRBJ2-2, with 8 bases identical to TRBD2. The CDR3 spans 16 residues. V shed 3 bases and J 5 bases; nucleotides not matched to a gene: 8. Germline CDR1 is SGHTA and CDR2 is FQGTGA.

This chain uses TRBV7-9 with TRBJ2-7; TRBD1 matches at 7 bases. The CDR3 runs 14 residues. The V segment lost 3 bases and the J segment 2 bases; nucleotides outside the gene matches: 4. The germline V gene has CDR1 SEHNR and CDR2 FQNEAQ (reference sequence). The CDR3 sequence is CASSFTGAAYEQYF. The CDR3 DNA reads TGTGCCAGCAGCTTTACAGGGGCTGCCTACGAGCAGTACTTC.

The CDR3 region is CASSLLLGVNTEAFF. The DNA of the CDR3 is TGTGCCAGCAGCCTCCTCCTAGGGGTGAACACTGAAGCTTTCTTT. The J gene is TRBJ1-1, the V gene TRBV21-1; the table's D call, TRBD1, was not checked against the DNA. TRBV21-1 is annotated as a pseudogene. The CDR3 is made up of 15 amino acids.

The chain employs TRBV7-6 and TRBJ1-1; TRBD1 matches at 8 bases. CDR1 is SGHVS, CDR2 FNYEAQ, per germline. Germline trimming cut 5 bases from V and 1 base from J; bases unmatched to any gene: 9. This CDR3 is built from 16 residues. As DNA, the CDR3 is TGTGCCAGCAGCCAGGACAGGGCCCTAGGGAACACTGAAGCTTTCTTT. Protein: CASSQDRALGNTEAFF.

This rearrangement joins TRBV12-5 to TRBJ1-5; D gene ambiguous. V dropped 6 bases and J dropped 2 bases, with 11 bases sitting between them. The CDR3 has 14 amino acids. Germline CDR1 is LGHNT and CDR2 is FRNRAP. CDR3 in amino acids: CASGQARGNQPQHF. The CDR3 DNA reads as TGTGCTAGTGGGCAGGCGAGGGGCAATCAGCCCCAGCATTTT.

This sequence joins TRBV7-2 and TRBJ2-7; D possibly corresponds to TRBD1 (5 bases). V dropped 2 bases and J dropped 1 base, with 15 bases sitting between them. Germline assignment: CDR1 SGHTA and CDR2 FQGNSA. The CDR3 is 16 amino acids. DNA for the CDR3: TGTGCCAGCAGCTTAAGATCACAGGCCTTATCCTACGAGCAGTACTTC. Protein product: CASSLRSQALSYEQYF.

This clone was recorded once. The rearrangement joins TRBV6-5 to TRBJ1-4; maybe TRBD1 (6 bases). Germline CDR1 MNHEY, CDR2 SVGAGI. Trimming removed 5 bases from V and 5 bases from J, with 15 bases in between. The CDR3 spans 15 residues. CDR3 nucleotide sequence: TGTGCCAGCAGTCCCGGACAGTACCACAATGAAAAACTGTTTTTT. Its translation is CASSPGQYHNEKLFF.

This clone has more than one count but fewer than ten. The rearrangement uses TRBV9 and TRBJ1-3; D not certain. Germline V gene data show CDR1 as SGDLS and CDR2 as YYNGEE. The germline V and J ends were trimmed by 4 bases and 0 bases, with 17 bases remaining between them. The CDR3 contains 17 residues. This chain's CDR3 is CASSFQEAASSGNTIYF. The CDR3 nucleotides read TGTGCCAGCAGCTTTCAAGAGGCAGCGAGCTCTGGAAACACCATATATTTT.

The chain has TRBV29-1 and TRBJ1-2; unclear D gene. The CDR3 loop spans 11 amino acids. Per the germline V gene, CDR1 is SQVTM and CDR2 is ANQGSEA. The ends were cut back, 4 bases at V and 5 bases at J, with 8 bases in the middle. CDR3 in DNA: TGCAGCGTTGGAGCGTATTATGGCTACACCTTC. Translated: CSVGAYYGYTF.

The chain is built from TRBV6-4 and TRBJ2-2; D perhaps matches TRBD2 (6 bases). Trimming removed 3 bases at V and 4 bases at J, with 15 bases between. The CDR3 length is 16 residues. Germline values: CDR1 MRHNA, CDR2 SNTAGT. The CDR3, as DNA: TGTGCCAGCAGTGAAGTGGGGGGTACTGGCACCGGGGAGCTGTTTTTT. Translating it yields CASSEVGGTGTGELFF.

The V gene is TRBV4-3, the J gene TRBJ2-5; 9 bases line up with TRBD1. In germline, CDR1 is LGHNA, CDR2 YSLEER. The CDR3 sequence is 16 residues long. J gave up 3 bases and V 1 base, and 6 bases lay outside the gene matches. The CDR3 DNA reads TGCGCCAGCAGCCAAGCCGGGACAGGGAATAAAGAGACCCAGTACTTC. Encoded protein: CASSQAGTGNKETQYF.

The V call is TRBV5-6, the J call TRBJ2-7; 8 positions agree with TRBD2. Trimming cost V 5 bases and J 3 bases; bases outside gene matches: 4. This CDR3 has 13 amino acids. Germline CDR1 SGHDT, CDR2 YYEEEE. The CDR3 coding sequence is TGTGCCAGCAGACTTAGCGGGAACTACGAGCAGTACTTC. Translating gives CASRLSGNYEQYF.

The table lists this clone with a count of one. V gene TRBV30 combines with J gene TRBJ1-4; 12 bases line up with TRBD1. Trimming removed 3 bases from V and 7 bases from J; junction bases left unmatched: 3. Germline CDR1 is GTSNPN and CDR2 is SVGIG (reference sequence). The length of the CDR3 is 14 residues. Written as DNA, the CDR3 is TGTGCCTGGAGGGGACAGGGGGCTAGTGAAAAACTGTTTTTT. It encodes CAWRGQGASEKLFF.

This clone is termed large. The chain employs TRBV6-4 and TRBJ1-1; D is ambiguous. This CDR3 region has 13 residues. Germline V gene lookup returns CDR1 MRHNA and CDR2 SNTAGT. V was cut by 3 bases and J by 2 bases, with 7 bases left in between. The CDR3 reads CASSDEANTEAFF. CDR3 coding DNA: TGTGCCAGCAGTGATGAGGCTAACACTGAAGCTTTCTTT.

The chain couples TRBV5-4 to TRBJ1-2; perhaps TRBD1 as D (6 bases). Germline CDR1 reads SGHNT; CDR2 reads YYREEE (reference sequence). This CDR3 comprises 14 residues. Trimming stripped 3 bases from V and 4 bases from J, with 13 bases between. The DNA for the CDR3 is TGTGCCAGCAGCTCTCGGGCAGGGGCCTATGGCTACACCTTC. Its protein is CASSSRAGAYGYTF.